These T cell receptor beta chains were read from a single sample in a study of PD-L1 blockade in urothelial cancer. This table comes from immunoSEQ multiplex PCR, and its TCRdb copy is limited to in-frame clones, with some not included. The data show 35,000 to 55,000 clones, roughly 86% seen once. The input for sequencing was PBMCs, taken around atezolizumab (anti-PD-L1) treatment. The receptor set was obtained from a man between 65 and 85 years old with urothelial cancer. Each CDR3 is given with its conserved first and last residue. The D gene is left open where the match is weak. Clone size, where shown, is once, few, many, or a class for clones that have expanded.

>few|TRBD1|TRBJ1-4|TRBV29-1
TGCAGCGCAACTAAACAGGGGGCGAATGAAAAACTGTTTTTT
CSATKQGANEKLFF
>NA|NA|TRBJ1-1|TRBV18
TGTGCCAGCTCACCAATCCGGGGGGCTGAAGCTTTCTTT
CASSPIRGAEAFF
>NA|NA|TRBJ1-5|TRBV28
TGTGCCAGCAGTGAGTTGGGCCAGCCCCAGCATTTT
CASSELGQPQHF
>few|TRBD1|TRBJ1-5|TRBV5-8
TGTGCCAGCAGCGCCGGGACAGGTGCCCAAGGCAATCAGCCCCAGCATTTT
CASSAGTGAQGNQPQHF
>once|TRBD1|TRBJ1-1|TRBV18
TGTGCCAGCTCACCATCCCGGGACAGGGATGCTTTCTTT
CASSPSRDRDAFF
>NA|NA|TRBJ2-6|TRBV7-9
TGTGCCAGCATCCCTAGGGAGTCTGGGGCCAACGTCCTGACTTTC
CASIPRESGANVLTF
>NA|TRBD1|TRBJ1-3|TRBV7-9
TGTGCCAGCAGCTTAAGGACAGGGAACTCTGGAAACACCATATATTTT
CASSLRTGNSGNTIYF
>NA|NA|TRBJ2-1|TRBV5-6
TGTGCCAGCAGCCAGACAGCCCTCCACAATGAGCAGTTCTTC
CASSQTALHNEQFF
>NA|NA|TRBJ2-2|TRBV11-1
TGTGCCAGCAGCTTAGCGTTAATTGGAGGGGCTAGCACCGGGGAGCTGTTTTTT
CASSLALIGGASTGELFF
>few|TRBD2|TRBJ2-5|TRBV5-5
TGTGCCAGCACCGGGACTAGCAATGGAGAGACCCAGTACTTC
CASTGTSNGETQYF
>NA|TRBD1|TRBJ1-3|TRBV7-2
TGTGCCAGCAGCGAGAGACAGGGCACCGACTCTGGAAACACCATATATTTT
CASSERQGTDSGNTIYF
>NA|NA|TRBJ2-7|TRBV5-3
TGTGCCAGAAGCTCCTCAAGGGACAAGAGCTCCTACGAGCAGTACTTC
CARSSSRDKSSYEQYF
>NA|NA|TRBJ2-7|TRBV14
TGTGCCAGCAGCCCGCGACTAGAAGGTGGGTCCGAGCAGTACTTC
CASSPRLEGGSEQYF
>NA|TRBD2|TRBJ2-1|TRBV7-3
TGTGCCAGCAGCTTAAGGGGAGGGGCGGGTTTCAATGAGCAGTTCTTC
CASSLRGGAGFNEQFF
>few|TRBD2|TRBJ2-1|TRBV4-3
TGCGCCAGCAGCCAAGTAGCTAGCGGGAATAAAAATGAGCAGTTCTTC
CASSQVASGNKNEQFF
>NA|TRBD1|TRBJ2-2|TRBV9
TGTGCCAGCAGCGTAGAATGGACAGGGGAATATGGCGGGGAGCTGTTTTTT
CASSVEWTGEYGGELFF
>once|TRBD2|TRBJ2-3|TRBV5-1
TGCGCCAGCAGCAGGACTAGCGGGAACTCAGATACGCAGTATTTT
CASSRTSGNSDTQYF
>NA|TRBD2|TRBJ2-7|TRBV7-2
TGTGCCAGCACCCACGCCGGGGGGGCGCAGTACGAGCAGTACTTC
CASTHAGGAQYEQYF
>NA|NA|TRBJ1-5|TRBV28
TGTGCCAGCAGTACCGGGGGAGTTAATCAGCCCCAGCATTTT
CASSTGGVNQPQHF
>NA|NA|TRBJ2-3|TRBV7-9
TGTGCCAGCAACGGACAGTTCCCCACAGATACGCAGTATTTT
CASNGQFPTDTQYF
>NA|NA|TRBJ1-5|TRBV19
TGTGCCAGTAGTCCACCAGGGAGGTTCAATCAGCCCCAGCATTTT
CASSPPGRFNQPQHF
>NA|TRBD1|TRBJ1-4|TRBV19
TGTGCCAGTAGTATCGGGGACAGGGGATATGAAAAACTGTTTTTT
CASSIGDRGYEKLFF
>once|NA|TRBJ1-2|TRBV5-1
TGCGCCAGCAGCTTGACGACCGGGAACTATGGCTACACCTTC
CASSLTTGNYGYTF
>NA|TRBD1|TRBJ2-7|TRBV7-3
TGTGCCAGCAGCTTAACGGGGCCAGGGGGCGAGCAGTACTTC
CASSLTGPGGEQYF
>NA|TRBD2|TRBJ2-3|TRBV9
TGTGCCAGCAGCGTAGGGAGGACTAGCGGGTCCACAGATACGCAGTATTTT
CASSVGRTSGSTDTQYF
>NA|NA|TRBJ1-4|TRBV29-1
TGCAGCGGGGGTCGAGGGTCTGGTGAAAAACTGTTTTTT
CSGGRGSGEKLFF
>NA|NA|TRBJ1-5|TRBV19
TGTGCCAGTAGTCAACCAAGCGCGCCCCATCAGCCCCAGCATTTT
CASSQPSAPHQPQHF
>NA|TRBD1|TRBJ2-7|TRBV6-1
TGTGCCAGCAGGGCTACCGGGACAGACTACGAGCAGTACTTC
CASRATGTDYEQYF
>NA|NA|TRBJ1-1|TRBV2
TGTGCCAGCAGGGGGGGTGCGGCGAACACTGAAGCTTTCTTT
CASRGGAANTEAFF
>NA|TRBD1|TRBJ2-7|TRBV20-1
TGCAGTGCTAGCAGGGGGTACGAGCAGTACTTC
CSASRGYEQYF
>few|TRBD2|TRBJ2-7|TRBV28
TGTGCCAGCAGTACAGCGGGAGGGAGCAACGAGCAGTACTTC
CASSTAGGSNEQYF
>NA|NA|TRBJ1-1|TRBV5-1
TGCGCCAGCAGCTTGGACAGTTCGAACACTGAAGCTTTCTTT
CASSLDSSNTEAFF
>NA|TRBD2|TRBJ2-7|TRBV27
TGTGCCAGCAGTCCCTCGGGGGGAGAAATAGCCCACGAGCAGTACTTC
CASSPSGGEIAHEQYF
>NA|NA|TRBJ1-2|TRBV7-2
TGTGCCAGCAGCTTAGTGGCAGACTATGGCTACACCTTC
CASSLVADYGYTF
>NA|NA|TRBJ2-7|TRBV27
TGTGCCAGCAGCCGCGGTGGGGGACTTTACGAGCAGTACTTC
CASSRGGGLYEQYF
>NA|NA|TRBJ1-2|TRBV7-9
TGTGCCAGCAGCTTAGCCCGTTCCTATGGCTACACCTTC
CASSLARSYGYTF
>medium-sized|TRBD2|TRBJ2-1|TRBV19
TGTGCCAGTAGGTGGGCGGGAGGGTTGTTCTTC
CASRWAGGLFF
>NA|TRBD2|TRBJ2-7|TRBV5-4
TGTGCCAGCAGCTTGGCCGGGGGGGTTGGCGAGCAGTACTTC
CASSLAGGVGEQYF
>NA|TRBD2|TRBJ2-3|TRBV5-1
TGCGCCAGCAGCTCAGCGGGAGGGCTCGCAGATACGCAGTATTTT
CASSSAGGLADTQYF
>NA|NA|TRBJ2-1|TRBV27
TGTGCCAGCACCAACAGGGCGGCAGGTGAGCAGTTCTTC
CASTNRAAGEQFF